The sequence of this TCR beta chain was determined in a study of blood T cells in healthy people across ages. The study, taken as a whole, reports: Fewer expanded clones and more diversity marked long-lived versus aged donors.

Germline CDR1 and CDR2: MNHNS and SASEGT. The CDR3 runs 15 residues. V was clipped by 6 bases and J by 8 bases; unmatched bases: 13. Primed by a sample-barcoded 5' primer and a J-beta primer mix, a second PCR proceeded for roughly 7 to 11 cycles. In TCRdb, the 5' RACE reads were re-called with MiXCR into one record per CDR3 protein. Of roughly 900,000 distinct CDR3 sequences listed, more than 25% are singletons. This clonotype was recorded many times. Its antigen remains unknown. The individuals who served as donors were healthy Caucasians living in Russia, aged roughly 6 to 95. The sequenced sample consisted of blood. The chain is built from TRBV6-1 and TRBJ2-1, with TRBD2 identical over 7 bases. The clonotype was recovered from a woman over 75 in good health. This CDR3 is CASRRGTNLLDEQFF. DNA for the CDR3: TGTGCCAGCAGAAGAGGGACTAATCTCCTGGATGAGCAGTTCTTC.